A selection of T cell receptor beta chains follows, all from one sample in a study of T-cell reconstitution after alpha-beta-depleted transplantation in children. TCRdb ran MiXCR on the PCR reads and lists one entry per CDR3 protein. The sample carries around 440,000 distinct CDR3 sequences, roughly 17% recorded once. The sample was PBMCs, mostly from graft donor cells, taken 360 days after TCRalphabeta/CD19-depleted stem cell transplant. Source of these receptors: a boy under two years old who had a stem cell transplant for Wiskott-Aldrich syndrome, so the T cells may come from the graft donor. CDR3s leave out the opening cysteine and the closing phenylalanine or tryptophan.

v_gene	j_gene	len	CDR3aa
TRBV20-1	TRBJ2-1	16	SARDHWAATRSYNEQF
TRBV6-1	TRBJ2-2	13	ASSLAGEATGELF
TRBV4-3	TRBJ2-7	11	ASSQGHGYEQY
TRBV6-6	TRBJ2-1	10	ASRGKFGEQF
TRBV28	TRBJ2-7	9	ASSSGTQKF
TRBV5-1	TRBJ2-1	15	ASSLRGLAGGPHGQF
TRBV4-3	TRBJ2-7	14	ASSQEGGLGSYEQY
TRBV7-9	TRBJ2-3	10	ASSERTDTQY
TRBV12-3/TRBV12-4	TRBJ1-6	12	ASSLVKRGSPLH
TRBV12-3/TRBV12-4	TRBJ2-2	12	ASSWGGKTGELF
TRBV12-3/TRBV12-4	TRBJ2-7	13	ASSLTDRGPYEQY
TRBV20-1	TRBJ2-7	12	SARDLDPYRGQY
TRBV25-1	TRBJ2-7	12	ASSAASNSYEQY
TRBV4-1	TRBJ1-5	12	ASSSGLANQPQH
TRBV7-2	TRBJ2-1	11	ASSRPGTNEQF
TRBV6-2/TRBV6-3	TRBJ2-1	12	ASSYGQAYNEQF
TRBV7-8	TRBJ2-2	14	ASSLVGPSNTGELF
TRBV21-1	TRBJ1-2	13	ASSTRHLANYGYT
TRBV28	TRBJ2-4	17	ASSSPPYRGMKTKNIQY
TRBV9	TRBJ2-5	11	ASSSRPEETQY
TRBV2	TRBJ2-5	13	ASRWGSGRTETQY
TRBV19	TRBJ2-1	13	ASLPPGPTRNEQF
TRBV27	TRBJ2-3	13	ASSPPGGRTDTQY
TRBV15	TRBJ1-1	15	ATSRDRGTLMNTEAF
TRBV24-1	TRBJ2-1	16	ATSDASLAGGLYNEQF
TRBV5-1	TRBJ2-1	13	ASSLGGRWDNEQF
TRBV12-3/TRBV12-4	TRBJ2-1	11	ASASGSYNEQF
TRBV5-5	TRBJ2-1	15	ASSLGTTGALYNEQF
TRBV24-1	TRBJ2-3	13	ATSVSGLAADTQY
TRBV18	TRBJ2-7	12	ASSPQGWSYEQY
TRBV12-3/TRBV12-4	TRBJ2-7	13	ASSPSLGRNYEQY
TRBV6-5	TRBJ2-2	15	ASSYSTVLTNTGELF
TRBV14	TRBJ1-4	14	ASSQEAFQPNEKLF
TRBV6-2/TRBV6-3	TRBJ2-1	13	ASNQPGLGYNEQF
TRBV4-2	TRBJ2-5	14	ASSQAQRGGQETQY
TRBV20-1	TRBJ2-7	14	SGSSGFPKSTYEQY
TRBV21-1	TRBJ2-5	11	ASSKYSQETQY
TRBV7-6	TRBJ2-3	14	ASSLALGAIPDTQY
TRBV6-5	TRBJ2-1	13	ASSFNGGAWNEQF
TRBV2	TRBJ2-3	10	ASSRLGTTQY
TRBV24-1	TRBJ2-2	14	ATSDHGRGDTGELF
TRBV6-5	TRBJ2-7	14	ASSYDLAQGAYEQY
TRBV11-1	TRBJ2-1	17	ASSRPGTSGREAYNEQF
TRBV7-2	TRBJ1-6	13	ASSPRGTGDSPLH
TRBV28	TRBJ2-1	10	ASNRWGNEQF
TRBV12-3/TRBV12-4	TRBJ2-7	11	ASSSLKGSEQY
TRBV9	TRBJ2-5	11	ASSVDLRETQY
TRBV24-1	TRBJ2-1	11	ATSGGASNEQF
TRBV2	TRBJ2-5	10	ASSGIPETQY
TRBV18	TRBJ2-4	14	ASSLRLALAKNIQY
TRBV11-3	TRBJ2-5	11	ASSPGTVGTQY
TRBV7-9	TRBJ2-7	15	ASSSSGTGGNPYEQY
TRBV18	TRBJ2-7	13	ASSPVRDRGYEQY
TRBV12-3/TRBV12-4	TRBJ2-7	13	ASSRGQGGSYEQY
TRBV6-1	TRBJ2-7	12	ASRNWDYTYEQY
TRBV24-1	TRBJ2-1	14	ATSDLGTSAYNEQF
TRBV5-1	TRBJ1-5	15	ASPGQGASSCNQPQH
TRBV7-2	TRBJ2-2	13	ASSPEWIWVGELF
TRBV20-1	TRBJ2-7	12	SAPLSSGDYEQY
TRBV12-3/TRBV12-4	TRBJ2-2	13	ASSHKGGNTGELF